The rows below give T cell receptor beta chains drawn from one sample of a study of blood T cell repertoires in COVID-19. This table comes from immunoSEQ multiplex PCR, and its TCRdb copy is limited to in-frame clones, with some not included. The profile shows under 300,000 clones, 86% of them singletons. The specimen sequenced was peripheral blood. These receptors were taken from a woman aged 70-85 years with COVID-19, enrolled during active disease. The CDR3 runs from the conserved cysteine through the conserved F or W. D genes are given only for firm matches. The size of a clone is reported for some rows only, either as once, few or many, or as a class for expanded clones.

TRBD1 | TRBJ1-6 | TRBV2 | once | TGTGCCAGCAGTGCGGACAGGGGTAATTCACCCCTCCACTTT | CASSADRGNSPLHF
TRBD1 | TRBJ2-7 | TRBV30 | . | TGTGCCTGGAGTCAGGGGCAGGGGGACTACGAGCAGTACTTC | CAWSQGQGDYEQYF
. | TRBJ1-1 | TRBV19 | . | TGTGCCAGTACCGCAGGGTTCGCTGAAGCTTTCTTT | CASTAGFAEAFF
TRBD1 | TRBJ2-7 | TRBV3-1/TRBV3-2 | . | TGTGCCAGCAGCCAAGATAGGGACAGGCTCTACGAGCAGTACTTC | CASSQDRDRLYEQYF
. | TRBJ2-1 | TRBV3-1/TRBV3-2 | . | TGTGCCAGCAGCCAATCAGTATCCAGCTTAGGAGGCCAGTTCTTC | CASSQSVSSLGGQFF
TRBD1 | TRBJ1-2 | TRBV28 | once | TGTGCCAGCAGTTTAGGGACAGTAAACTATGGCTACACCTTC | CASSLGTVNYGYTF
TRBD2 | TRBJ2-3 | TRBV5-1 | . | TGCGCCAGCAGCCAGGGACTAGCGGGGGCCACAGATACGCAGTATTTT | CASSQGLAGATDTQYF
. | TRBJ2-1 | TRBV10-2 | . | TGCGCCAGCGGGAGGGGGGAGTACAATGAGCAGTTCTTC | CASGRGEYNEQFF
TRBD2 | TRBJ2-7 | TRBV6-6 | . | TGTGCCAGCAGTCCCACCGGGACTAGCGGGGGGGCGCATGAGCAGTACTTC | CASSPTGTSGGAHEQYF
. | TRBJ2-5 | TRBV27 | . | TGTGCCAGCATTTCTCCGGCTAGGCACCAAGAGACCCAGTACTTC | CASISPARHQETQYF
. | TRBJ1-3 | TRBV21-1 | . | TGTGCCAGCAGCAAAGTGCGGGAAGCCCTCTCTGGAAACACCATATATTTT | CASSKVREALSGNTIYF
. | TRBJ2-3 | TRBV18 | few | TGTGCCAGCTCACCGAGTCTGCTATCTAGCACAGATACGCAGTATTTT | CASSPSLLSSTDTQYF
TRBD1 | TRBJ1-1 | TRBV18 | . | TGTGCCAGCTCACCAACAGGGGATTCTGACACTGAAGCTTTCTTT | CASSPTGDSDTEAFF
TRBD1 | TRBJ1-1 | TRBV30 | . | TGTGCCTGGATCTTAAAGGGGACAGCGTCCGAAGCTGAAGCTTTCTTT | CAWILKGTASEAEAFF
TRBD1 | TRBJ1-3 | TRBV9 | many | TGTGCCAGCAGCACGCGAGTACAGGGGCGCGGAAACACCATATATTTT | CASSTRVQGRGNTIYF
TRBD1 | TRBJ1-2 | TRBV5-1 | . | TGCGCCAGCGCCCAAGGGGGCTCTGGCTACACCTTC | CASAQGGSGYTF